A selection of T cell receptor beta chains follows, all from one sample in a study of T cell responses to AZD1222 COVID-19 vaccine. Measured with immunoSEQ multiplex PCR; TCRdb has only the in-frame clones, and not every one. The table records 85,000 to 90,000 clones, around 90% of them present only once. Material: peripheral blood, obtained on day 0 of AZD1222 vaccination. The receptors derive from an adult in good health. The CDR3 runs from the conserved cysteine through the conserved F or W. Clone size is shown for a subset of rows, as once, few, many or a class of expanded clone.

abundance | v_gene | CDR3aa
NA | TRBV7-9 | CASSLGAGELFF
NA | TRBV6-5 | CASSYGREDEAFF
NA | TRBV24-1 | CATSSGRNNYGYTF
NA | TRBV5-1 | CASSTGENSPLHF
NA | TRBV19 | CASSTGGTGGNQPQHF
NA | TRBV10-3 | CATSEDRLAGTKSYEQYF
NA | TRBV4-1 | CASSQFEAGARNSPLHF
NA | TRBV7-2 | CASSLGAVAERWFF
NA | TRBV5-5 | CASSPRWDRSYEQYF
few | TRBV5-6 | CASSLGQGSYGYTF
NA | TRBV9 | CASSADRGLAASDTQYF
NA | TRBV6-5 | CASSYSLKYTGELFF
NA | TRBV7-2 | CASSGSGRNYGYTF
NA | TRBV7-9 | CASTDSGSFDEQFF
NA | TRBV6-5 | CASSNPIYGYTF
few | TRBV7-9 | CASSLGTGDTGELFF
NA | TRBV7-2 | CASRDSRTRTDTQYF
NA | TRBV24-1 | CATSDPGFDTQYF